These 24 T cell receptor beta chains came from one sample sequenced in a study of cytotoxic CD8 clonotypes in ibrutinib-treated CLL. TCRdb's table, derived via immunoSEQ multiplex PCR, lists solely in-frame clones and lacks some. The sample holds approximately 140,000 clones, roughly 77% seen once. Sequencing used PBMCs, obtained after 12 months of ibrutinib treatment. The receptors come from a human donor with chronic lymphocytic leukemia.

The chain is built from TRBV7-9 and TRBJ1-1, with D possibly matching TRBD1 (5 bases). This CDR3 has 14 residues. Trimming removed 2 bases at V and 4 bases at J, with 11 bases between. Looked up from germline, CDR1 is SEHNR and CDR2 is FQNEAQ (reference sequence). The CDR3 region has the DNA TGTGCCAGCAGCTTAAGGGTGAGGGGCACTGAAGCTTTCTTT. Translation gives CASSLRVRGTEAFF.

This clone was observed a few times. CDR3 sequence (DNA): TGTGCCAGCCCTGGGACAGGGGGTAATAGCTACACCTTC. The encoded protein is CASPGTGGNSYTF. The V call is TRBV2, the J call TRBJ1-2; the match to TRBD1 covers 11 bases. V was clipped by 8 bases and J by 9 bases; unmatched bases: 8. The CDR3 consists of 13 residues. The germline gives CDR1 SNHLY, CDR2 FYNNEI.

This clone was seen more than once but under ten times. The chain links TRBV27 to TRBJ2-3, with 11 positions matching TRBD1. Germline V lookup: CDR1 MNHEY, CDR2 SMNVEV (reference sequence). The CDR3 loop spans 15 amino acids. With V trimmed by 6 bases and J by 4 bases, 6 bases remained unmatched. This CDR3 reads CASRAWTGGSDTQYF. CDR3 bases: TGTGCCAGCAGGGCCTGGACAGGGGGCTCAGATACGCAGTATTTT.

This chain uses TRBV7-9 with TRBJ2-7; 8 bases match TRBD1. This CDR3 comprises 14 residues. The ends lost 3 bases at V and 4 bases at J; junction bases unmatched: 5. Germline-derived CDR1 and CDR2 are SEHNR and FQNEAQ (reference sequence). The CDR3 region is CASSLGQGAYEQYF. The CDR3 nucleotides are TGTGCCAGCAGCTTGGGGCAGGGGGCGTACGAGCAGTACTTC.

The chain uses TRBV6-6 and TRBJ1-2; maybe TRBD1 (5 bases). The length of the CDR3 is 15 residues. In germline, CDR1 is MNHNY, CDR2 SVGAGI (reference sequence). The V gene lost 8 bases and the J gene lost 1 base, with 17 bases spanning the gap. The DNA of the CDR3 is TGTGCCAGCGGGGGGGAGTTTGGGAATAACTATGGCTACACCTTC. Protein sequence: CASGGEFGNNYGYTF.

This clone was counted only a few times. V is TRBV27 and J is TRBJ1-2; D might be TRBD1 (6 bases). V lost 4 bases and J 6 bases, leaving 12 bases between the germline ends. From germline, CDR1 is MNHEY and CDR2 SMNVEV (reference sequence). The CDR3 consists of 13 residues. DNA of the CDR3: TGTGCCAGCAGTTCAACAGGGACGGATGGCTACACCTTC. The encoded protein is CASSSTGTDGYTF.

This chain links TRBV7-9 with TRBJ1-2; 7 positions agree with TRBD1. This CDR3 is 14 amino acids long. The junction had 8 bases not matched to a gene; V was cut back by 5 bases and J by 5 bases. Per the germline V gene, CDR1 is SEHNR and CDR2 is FQNEAQ (reference sequence). CDR3 protein: CASSAGTANYGYTF. In DNA form, the CDR3 reads TGTGCCAGCAGCGCCGGGACAGCAAATTATGGCTACACCTTC.

This clone was seen once. The genes are TRBV27 and TRBJ2-7; no firm D call. Germline values: CDR1 MNHEY, CDR2 SMNVEV (reference sequence). The CDR3 is 16 residues long. V lost 0 bases and J 8 bases, leaving 20 bases between the germline ends. The CDR3 nucleotides read TGTGCCAGCAGTTTATCTCCAGGCCCAAACCCTGGAAAGCAGTACTTC. Protein: CASSLSPGPNPGKQYF.

This clone was observed a handful of times. The chain combines TRBV15 with TRBJ2-5, with 7 bases that match TRBD1. The CDR3 extends over 13 amino acids. V lost 7 bases and J lost 1; bases outside the gene matches: 3. CDR1 and CDR2 from the germline V gene are LNHNV and YYDKDF (reference sequence). CDR3 in amino acids: CATTGGIQETQYF. In DNA form, the CDR3 reads TGTGCCACCACAGGGGGAATCCAAGAGACCCAGTACTTC.

The gene calls are TRBV4-3 and TRBJ1-3; TRBD1 aligns across 8 bases. The CDR3 totals 16 residues. The V and J ends lost 1 base and 5 bases, in that order; junction bases with no gene match: 7. CDR1 is LGHNA, CDR2 YSLEER, per germline. The CDR3 DNA reads as TGCGCCAGCAGCCAAGTCGGACAGGGCGAAAGAAACACCATATATTTT. Its translation is CASSQVGQGERNTIYF.

CDR3 DNA: TGTGCCAGCAGCCGGGACTGGGTCAATGAGCAGTTCTTC. This gives the protein CASSRDWVNEQFF. The chain links TRBV6-5 to TRBJ2-1, with D possibly matching TRBD2 (6 bases). CDR1 and CDR2 from the germline V gene are MNHEY and SVGAGI. The CDR3 sequence is 13 residues long. The germline V and J ends were trimmed by 6 bases and 6 bases, with 12 bases remaining between them.

The chain uses TRBV7-2 and TRBJ1-1; a possible D gene is TRBD1 (5 bases). The V end was cut by 6 bases, the J end by 5 bases, with 13 bases between. CDR1 and CDR2 (germline): SGHTA, FQGNSA. The CDR3 covers 13 residues. This CDR3 is CASSRGVLTEAFF. The CDR3 nucleotides are TGTGCCAGCAGTAGAGGGGTATTAACTGAAGCTTTCTTT.

The chain employs TRBV6-5 and TRBJ1-3; 11 bases match TRBD1. The J segment lost 8 bases and the V segment lost 0 bases, leaving 6 bases of the junction unmatched. Looked up from germline, CDR1 is MNHEY and CDR2 is SVGAGI. CDR3 size: 16 residues. CDR3 sequence: CASSYSQGQGAYTIYF. The CDR3 DNA follows: TGTGCCAGCAGTTACTCCCAAGGACAGGGGGCTTACACCATATATTTT.

This clone was detected a few times. The chain joins TRBV5-1 to TRBJ2-3, with 12 bases matching TRBD1. CDR1 SGHRS and CDR2 YFSETQ come from the germline V gene. V was clipped by 3 bases and J by 0 bases; unmatched bases: 11. CDR3 size: 19 residues. The CDR3 sequence is CASSWDRGRIEGSTDTQYF. The CDR3, as DNA: TGCGCCAGCAGCTGGGACAGGGGGCGAATTGAAGGGAGCACAGATACGCAGTATTTT.

This chain links TRBV7-9 with TRBJ1-2; D is unclear. CDR1 is SEHNR, CDR2 FQNEAQ, per germline (reference sequence). Between the trimmed V and J ends, which lost 5 bases and 1 base, there was a span of 17 bases. CDR3 size: 16 residues. The CDR3 here is CASSASTAAFNYGYTF. The CDR3 DNA follows: TGTGCCAGCAGCGCATCGACGGCGGCGTTTAACTATGGCTACACCTTC.

The rearrangement uses TRBV28 and TRBJ1-3; 9 positions agree with TRBD1. Germline V gene lookup returns CDR1 MDHEN and CDR2 SYDVKM. This CDR3 has 16 amino acids. Trimming at V came to 4 bases and at J to 3 bases, leaving 7 bases not matched to a gene. CDR3 sequence reads: CASSSTGTGFGNTIYF. CDR3 sequence (DNA): TGTGCCAGCAGTTCCACCGGGACAGGGTTTGGAAACACCATATATTTT.

The chain has TRBV27 and TRBJ2-2, with TRBD1 matching 8 bases. CDR1 is MNHEY and CDR2 is SMNVEV in the germline V gene (reference sequence). V was clipped by 6 bases and J by 7 bases; unmatched bases: 10. The CDR3 consists of 15 residues. For the CDR3, the DNA is TGTGCCAGCAGACCCGGACAGGGCGTAGGCGGGGAGCTGTTTTTT. It encodes CASRPGQGVGGELFF.

The chain recombines TRBV6-1 with TRBJ2-2; the D gene is possibly TRBD1 (6 bases). The germline V gene has CDR1 MNHNS and CDR2 SASEGT. The CDR3 is made up of 15 amino acids. Deletions cut 4 bases from V and 3 bases from J, with 12 bases between. CDR3 protein: CASSVIQGYTGELFF. The CDR3 DNA sequence: TGTGCCAGCAGTGTAATCCAGGGGTACACCGGGGAGCTGTTTTTT.

The chain has TRBV4-1 and TRBJ1-1, with 10 bases aligning to TRBD1. With V trimmed by 2 bases and J by 5 bases, 5 bases remained unmatched. The CDR3 is 15 residues long. Germline V CDR1 and CDR2: MGHRA, YSYEKL. In nucleotides, the CDR3 is TGCGCCAGCAGCCAACTGACAGGGGGCCTGACTGAAGCTTTCTTT. This sequence encodes CASSQLTGGLTEAFF.

The chain couples TRBV5-1 to TRBJ2-5, with 10 bases matching TRBD1. CDR1 SGHRS and CDR2 YFSETQ come from the germline V gene. The CDR3 contains 15 residues. Trimming at V came to 4 bases and at J to 5 bases, leaving 8 bases not matched to a gene. This CDR3 is CASSQVDRGLETQYF. The CDR3 coding sequence is TGCGCCAGCAGCCAAGTCGACAGGGGGCTGGAGACCCAGTACTTC. Full variable domain (outside the CDR3, taken from reference TRBV5-1 and TRBJ2-5): KAGVTQTPRYLIKTRGQQVTLSCSPISGHRSVSWYQQTPGQGLQFLFEYFSETQRNKGNFPGRFSGRQFSNSRSEMNVSTLELGDSALYLCASSQVDRGLETQYFGPGTRLLVL.

The chain couples TRBV9 to TRBJ1-2; D uncertain. This CDR3 is built from 15 residues. V lost 0 bases and J 5 bases, leaving 14 bases between the germline ends. The V gene's germline CDR1 is SGDLS and CDR2 YYNGEE. The CDR3 region has the DNA TGTGCCAGCAGCGTAGCCGGCCCTGAGGTTTATGGCTACACCTTC. It yields the protein CASSVAGPEVYGYTF.

This clone has only a few counts. The gene calls are TRBV6-1 and TRBJ1-4; 8 positions agree with TRBD1. Germline assignment: CDR1 MNHNS and CDR2 SASEGT. Germline trimming cut 7 bases from V and 7 bases from J; bases unmatched to any gene: 8. The CDR3 has 14 amino acids. The CDR3 DNA reads as TGTGCCAGCAACCCGACAGGGGCGGGTGAAAAACTGTTTTTT. Residues: CASNPTGAGEKLFF.

The chain is built from TRBV9 and TRBJ1-6; 7 nucleotides align to TRBD1. Germline assignment: CDR1 SGDLS and CDR2 YYNGEE. The length of the CDR3 is 14 residues. Trimming cost V 4 bases and J 8 bases; bases outside gene matches: 6. The CDR3 reads CASSFRDRYSPLHF. The CDR3 nucleotides read TGTGCCAGCAGCTTCCGGGACAGATATTCACCCCTCCACTTT.

Here the CDR3 reads CASSLPTRDLNEQFF. As DNA, the CDR3 is TGTGCCAGCAGCTTACCTACCCGGGACCTCAATGAGCAGTTCTTC. V and J are TRBV5-6 and TRBJ2-1; D might be TRBD1 or TRBD2, each matching 5 bases. Germline loops: CDR1 SGHDT, CDR2 YYEEEE. The length of the CDR3 is 15 residues. V was shortened by 2 bases and J by 6 bases, with 15 bases between the two germline ends.